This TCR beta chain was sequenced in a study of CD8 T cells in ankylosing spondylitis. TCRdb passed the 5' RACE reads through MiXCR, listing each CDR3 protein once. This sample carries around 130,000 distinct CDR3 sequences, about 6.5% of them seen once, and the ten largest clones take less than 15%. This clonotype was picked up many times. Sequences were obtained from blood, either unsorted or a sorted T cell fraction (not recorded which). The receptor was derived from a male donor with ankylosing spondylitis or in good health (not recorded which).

Here the CDR3 reads CAISESRRQGNNEQFF. CDR3 nucleotide sequence: TGTGCCATCAGTGAGTCGAGGAGACAGGGGAACAATGAGCAGTTCTTC. The gene calls are TRBV10-3 and TRBJ2-1; 8 bases match TRBD1. This CDR3 has 16 residues. The germline CDR1 and CDR2 sequences are ENHRY and SYGVKD. With V trimmed by 0 bases and J by 5 bases, 6 bases remained unmatched.